The 13 T cell receptor beta chains given below trace back to one sample, sequenced in a study of cytomegalovirus exposure and HLA in healthy donors. The PCR made use of 60 Vbeta and 13 Jbeta primers. Profiled with immunoSEQ multiplex PCR; TCRdb holds only in-frame clones, not every one. The sample shows approximately 91,000 clones, roughly 77% of them seen only once. Specimen: PBMCs. The receptors were gathered from a human donor in good health.

This clone occurred once. The chain links TRBV15 to TRBJ1-4, with TRBD1 as a possible D gene (6 bases). This CDR3 region has 14 residues. V lost 4 bases, J lost 4 bases, and 10 bases lay in between. The germline gives CDR1 LNHNV, CDR2 YYDKDF (reference sequence). The CDR3 region has the DNA TGTGCCACCAGCACCCGGGACATTAATGAAAAACTGTTTTTT. This gives the protein CATSTRDINEKLFF.

This chain uses TRBV9 with TRBJ1-2, with 7 bases aligning to TRBD1. Losses at the gene ends were 4 bases for V and 0 bases for J; bases not matched to a gene: 6. The CDR3 consists of 15 residues. Germline lookup yields CDR1 SGDLS and CDR2 YYNGEE. The CDR3 protein is CASSTRQGANYGYTF. The CDR3 bases are TGTGCCAGCAGCACTCGACAGGGAGCTAACTATGGCTACACCTTC.

This clone was detected only a few times. The rearrangement joins TRBV6-6 to TRBJ2-7, with TRBD1 matching over 8 bases. CDR1 and CDR2 from the germline V gene are MNHNY and SVGAGI (reference sequence). Trimming removed 6 bases from V and 5 bases from J; junction bases left unmatched: 3. The CDR3 totals 12 residues. CDR3 bases: TGTGCCAGCAGGGCAGGGGGCGACGAGCAGTACTTC. This encodes CASRAGGDEQYF.

V usage is TRBV15 and J usage is TRBJ1-5, with D possibly being TRBD1 (5 bases). This CDR3 comprises 15 residues. Looked up from germline, CDR1 is LNHNV and CDR2 is YYDKDF (reference sequence). The ends were cut back, 1 base at V and 5 bases at J, with 12 bases in the middle. CDR3 sequence (DNA): TGTGCCACCAGCAGAGGGCAGGGCCGGTATCAGCCCCAGCATTTT. It yields the protein CATSRGQGRYQPQHF. The full variable domain, rest sourced from reference TRBV15 and TRBJ1-5, is DAMVIQNPRYQVTQFGKPVTLSCSQTLNHNVMYWYQQKSSQAPKLLFHYYDKDFNNEADTPDNFQSRRPNTSFCFLDIRSPGLGDTAMYLCATSRGQGRYQPQHFGDGTRLSIL.

V is TRBV11-2 and J is TRBJ2-5; 8 bases are shared with TRBD2. This CDR3 comprises 17 residues. V shed 6 bases and J 2 bases; nucleotides not matched to a gene: 14. CDR1 and CDR2 from the germline V gene are SGHAT and FQNNGV. CDR3 sequence (DNA): TGTGCCAGCAGACGGGGGGGCGGGGGTATCCTACAAGAGACCCAGTACTTC. Its translation: CASRRGGGGILQETQYF.

V gene TRBV5-6 combines with J gene TRBJ1-2; D uncertain. The V gene's germline CDR1 is SGHDT and CDR2 YYEEEE. There are 16 residues in the CDR3. V lost 0 bases and J lost 4, with 16 bases in between. The CDR3 coding sequence is TGTGCCAGCAGCTTGGGTGGTGCCAGGAGGAGCTATGGCTACACCTTC. It specifies CASSLGGARRSYGYTF. The complete variable domain, with remaining parts taken from reference TRBV5-6 and TRBJ1-2, reads DAGVTQSPTHLIKTRGQQVTLRCSPKSGHDTVSWYQQALGQGPQFIFQYYEEEERQRGNFPDRFSGHQFPNYSSELNVNALLLGDSALYLCASSLGGARRSYGYTFGSGTRLTVV.

This chain connects TRBV5-1 to TRBJ1-6, with 8 bases that match TRBD1. The CDR3 covers 16 residues. Trimming at V came to 3 bases and at J to 7 bases, leaving 9 bases not matched to a gene. The germline V gene encodes CDR1 SGHRS and CDR2 YFSETQ. This chain's CDR3 is CASSWRQGQGNSPLHF. CDR3 DNA: TGCGCCAGCAGCTGGAGACAGGGGCAAGGGAATTCACCCCTCCACTTT.

This sequence joins TRBV2 and TRBJ1-1; D not certain. Trimming removed 4 bases at V and 1 base at J, with 22 bases between. The germline CDR1 and CDR2 sequences are SNHLY and FYNNEI. This CDR3 is built from 18 residues. CDR3 nucleotide sequence: TGTGCCAGCAGTGGGGAGGGCAGTACCACCGAGGGGAACACTGAAGCTTTCTTT. Amino acids: CASSGEGSTTEGNTEAFF.

V usage is TRBV28 and J usage is TRBJ2-1; 7 nucleotides line up with TRBD2. Germline-derived CDR1 and CDR2 are MDHEN and SYDVKM. CDR3 length equals 16 residues. The V and J ends lost 2 bases and 6 bases, in that order; junction bases with no gene match: 10. The DNA of the CDR3 is TGTGCCAGCAGTTTAGGTGTGGGGGGGTTAGGCAATGAGCAGTTCTTC. Translating it yields CASSLGVGGLGNEQFF.

The chain couples TRBV28 to TRBJ1-5; TRBD1 might be the D (5 bases). Germline V gives CDR1 MDHEN, CDR2 SYDVKM. V shed 2 bases and J shed 2 bases, with 13 bases lying between them. The CDR3 is made up of 16 amino acids. The DNA for the CDR3 is TGTGCCAGCAGTTTACCGGGCCAGGGTGGCAATCAGCCCCAGCATTTT. Protein product: CASSLPGQGGNQPQHF. Complete variable domain (other parts from reference TRBV28 and TRBJ1-5): DVKVTQSSRYLVKRTGEKVFLECVQDMDHENMFWYRQDPGLGLRLIYFSYDVKMKEKGDIPEGYSVSREKKERFSLILESASTNQTSMYLCASSLPGQGGNQPQHFGDGTRLSIL.

The J gene is TRBJ2-2, the V gene TRBV19; 12 positions match TRBD2. V was pared by 3 bases and J by 5 bases, with 7 bases of the junction left unmatched. Per the germline V gene, CDR1 is LNHDA and CDR2 is SQIVND (reference sequence). The CDR3 runs 17 residues. CDR3 in amino acids: CASSILAGGPRTGELFF. In DNA, the CDR3 is TGTGCCAGTAGTATCCTAGCGGGGGGGCCGAGAACCGGGGAGCTGTTTTTT. The full variable domain, completed using reference TRBV19 and TRBJ2-2, is DGGITQSPKYLFRKEGQNVTLSCEQNLNHDAMYWYRQDPGQGLRLIYYSQIVNDFQKGDIAEGYSVSREKKESFPLTVTSAQKNPTAFYLCASSILAGGPRTGELFFGEGSRLTVL.

This clone was counted once. J is TRBJ2-5 and V is TRBV10-2; perhaps TRBD2 as D (7 bases). The tail of the sequence fits TRBJ2-7 better, so the J call may be wrong. Germline lookup yields CDR1 WSHSY and CDR2 SAAADI. This CDR3 region has 14 residues. The chain's CDR3 is CATRGGTASYEQYF. In DNA, the CDR3 is TGCGCCACCAGGGGAGGGACTGCCTCCTACGAGCAGTACTTC.

The chain links TRBV18 to TRBJ2-3; perhaps TRBD1 as D (6 bases). The germline V gene has CDR1 KGHSH and CDR2 LQKENI. V was cut by 2 bases and J by 1 base, with 19 bases left in between. This CDR3 has 18 residues. The CDR3 DNA is TGTGCCAGCTCACCAAGTACCCGCGGACAGTCCCGCACAGATACGCAGTATTTT. Its protein is CASSPSTRGQSRTDTQYF.